Given below is one T cell receptor (beta chain) in context. Its specificity is unknown. CDR3 length equals 19 residues. V was shortened by 3 bases and J by 0 bases, with 22 bases between the two germline ends. CDR1 is SGHRS and CDR2 is YFSETQ in the germline V gene. The entry originates in a study of cytomegalovirus exposure and HLA in healthy donors. Study-level background: A later analysis reported the same platform for the 100 to 150 validation repertoires and the roughly 670 first-cohort repertoires.

The study's findings and limits: Reportedly, diagnosis of cytomegalovirus status by the classifier showed high specificity and sensitivity.

The data were produced by immunoSEQ multiplex PCR, yet TCRdb's version contains in-frame clones alone and is incomplete. The profile shows roughly 150,000 clones, 95% to 97% of them singletons. The material sequenced was PBMCs. The sequence came from a woman younger than 35 in good health and CMV-seronegative. The chain couples TRBV5-1 to TRBJ2-1; a weak D match, TRBD2 (6 bases). The CDR3 coding sequence is TGCGCCAGCAGCTATCGGCCCGTGGGGGGTACTATCTCCTACAATGAGCAGTTCTTC. Translating it yields CASSYRPVGGTISYNEQFF. Using reference TRBV5-1 and TRBJ2-1 for the parts outside the CDR3, the full variable domain is KAGVTQTPRYLIKTRGQQVTLSCSPISGHRSVSWYQQTPGQGLQFLFEYFSETQRNKGNFPGRFSGRQFSNSRSEMNVSTLELGDSALYLCASSYRPVGGTISYNEQFFGPGTRLTVL.